The following is a T cell receptor (beta chain) sequence with its context. This CDR3 is 12 amino acids long. Germline CDR1 LGHNT, CDR2 FRNRAP. The ends were cut back, 5 bases at V and 5 bases at J, with 6 bases in the middle. This entry is derived from a study of cytomegalovirus exposure and HLA in healthy donors. A multiplex PCR was run with 60 Vbeta primers and 13 Jbeta primers. TCRdb's copy holds only in-frame clones and misses some; the assay was immunoSEQ multiplex PCR. The table has 160,000 or so clones, around four fifths seen once. Sequenced sample: PBMCs. The chain employs TRBV12-5 and TRBJ2-2; D call uncertain. This TCR was recovered from a woman aged 50 to 60 in good health and CMV-seronegative. The CDR3 nucleotides are TGTGCTAGTGGTCCCCAAACCGGGGAGCTGTTTTTT. It encodes CASGPQTGELFF. The whole variable domain, remainder taken from reference TRBV12-5 and TRBJ2-2, is DARVTQTPRHKVTEMGQEVTMRCQPILGHNTVFWYRQTMMQGLELLAYFRNRAPLDDSGMPKDRFSAEMPDATLATLKIQPSEPRDSAVYFCASGPQTGELFFGEGSRLTVL.